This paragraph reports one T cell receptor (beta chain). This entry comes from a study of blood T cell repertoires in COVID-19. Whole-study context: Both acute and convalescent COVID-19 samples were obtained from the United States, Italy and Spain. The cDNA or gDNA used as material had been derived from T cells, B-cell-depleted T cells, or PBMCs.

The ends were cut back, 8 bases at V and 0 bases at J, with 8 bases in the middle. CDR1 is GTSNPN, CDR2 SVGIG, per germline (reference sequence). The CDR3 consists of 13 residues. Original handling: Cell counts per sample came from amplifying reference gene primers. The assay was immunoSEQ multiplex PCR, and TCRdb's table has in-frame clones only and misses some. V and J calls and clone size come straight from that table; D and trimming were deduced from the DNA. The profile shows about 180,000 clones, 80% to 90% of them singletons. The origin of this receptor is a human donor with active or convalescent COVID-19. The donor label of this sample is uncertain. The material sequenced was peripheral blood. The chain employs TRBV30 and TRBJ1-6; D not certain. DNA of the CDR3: TGTGCCGGAGAGATCTCCTATAATTCACCCCTCCACTTT. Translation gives CAGEISYNSPLHF.